Sequencing of this T cell receptor beta chain was carried out in a study of blood T cell repertoires in COVID-19. Study details: The United States, Italy and Spain supplied acute and convalescent COVID-19 samples.

Profiling relied on immunoSEQ multiplex PCR, and the TCRdb table lists in-frame clones only, not all of them. The data show over 150,000 clones, with roughly 80% seen just once and roughly 3.5% held by the top ten. Germline-derived CDR1 and CDR2 are LNHDA and SQIVND (reference sequence). Trimming stripped 6 bases from V and 2 bases from J, with 16 bases between. The CDR3 extends over 16 amino acids. Sequenced: peripheral blood. This clonotype originated in an elderly woman with acute or convalescent COVID-19. J is TRBJ1-4 and V is TRBV19; a possible D gene is TRBD1 (6 bases). CDR3 residues: CASRKIAQGTNEKLFF. In DNA form, the CDR3 reads TGTGCCAGTAGAAAGATCGCTCAGGGGACTAATGAAAAACTGTTTTTT. Together with reference TRBV19 and TRBJ1-4, the CDR3 gives the full variable domain: DGGITQSPKYLFRKEGQNVTLSCEQNLNHDAMYWYRQDPGQGLRLIYYSQIVNDFQKGDIAEGYSVSREKKESFPLTVTSAQKNPTAFYLCASRKIAQGTNEKLFFGSGTQLSVL.